The clone carrying this T cell receptor beta chain was detected only once. In the original analysis: How many nucleated cells were present was estimated from reference gene primer amplification. The table came from immunoSEQ multiplex PCR; TCRdb's copy has only in-frame clones and leaves some out. V, J and clone size were drawn from that table, and D and trimming were deduced from the DNA. In the table there are approximately 300,000 clones, roughly nine tenths of which are singletons. Participant ages covered roughly 18 to 89 years across 24 US areas. The study counted Cohort 3 donors as recovered given two negative PCRs, clearance, or symptom resolution. Trimming left V 10 bases short and J 5 bases short, with 14 bases between. This CDR3 is built from 12 residues. The germline CDR1 and CDR2 sequences are MNHEY and SMNVEV (reference sequence). This sample was included in a study of blood T cell repertoires in COVID-19.

This sequence joins TRBV27 and TRBJ2-5; weak D call: TRBD2 (7 bases). This sequence originates from a woman between 25 and 40 years old who had recovered from COVID-19. Sequenced: PBMCs or T cells enriched from blood (not recorded which). CDR3 sequence: CATKSGGETQYF. CDR3 DNA: TGTGCCACTAAATCGGGGGGCGAGACCCAGTACTTC.